What follows is one T cell receptor beta chain and its context. The target antigen is unknown. Sequencing used immunoSEQ multiplex PCR; TCRdb keeps in-frame clones, though not all of them. The sample carries approximately 77,000 clones, less than 85% recorded once. This entry comes from a study of radiotherapy plus CTLA-4 blockade in lung cancer. The germline V gene encodes CDR1 SGHAT and CDR2 FQNNGV. The junction had 5 bases not matched to a gene; V was cut back by 2 bases and J by 3 bases. The CDR3 is made up of 15 amino acids. General study points: In blood, after radiotherapy plus ipilimumab, tumor-derived TCR clones expanded.

This sample comprised peripheral blood, obtained from a patient treated with radiotherapy plus ipilimumab. The origin of this receptor is a human donor with non-small cell lung cancer who had stable disease on radiotherapy plus ipilimumab. This chain joins TRBV11-2 and TRBJ1-2, with TRBD1 matching over 8 bases. In nucleotides, the CDR3 is TGTGCCAGCAGCTTATCGACAGGGGCCCACTATGGCTACACCTTC. It encodes CASSLSTGAHYGYTF.